This T cell receptor (beta chain) was retrieved from a study of T cells in Graves' hyperthyroidism and ophthalmopathy. Study results and caveats: Blood also showed most of the thyroid clonotypes that were expanded above 0.001.

Losses at the gene ends were 4 bases for V and 2 bases for J; bases not matched to a gene: 1. The CDR3 is 14 residues long. Germline V gene sequence: CDR1 SGHTA, CDR2 FQGTGA. This clonotype was seen many times. Its antigen is not identified. It was RNA transcripts that yielded the amplified TCR beta CDR3 regions. RT-PCR in the first round (using the HTBI primer set) targeted the TCR CDR3. Using its own MiXCR run on the multiplex PCR reads, TCRdb lists one record per CDR3 protein. This table has roughly 350,000 distinct CDR3 sequences, about 14% appearing once. The V and J genes are TRBV7-3 and TRBJ2-1; the match to TRBD1 covers 8 bases. Sequences were obtained from blood. This receptor was obtained from a woman aged 30 to 39 with Graves' ophthalmopathy. The CDR3 sequence: CASSSQGAYNEQFF. In DNA form, the CDR3 reads TGTGCCAGCAGCTCACAGGGGGCCTACAATGAGCAGTTCTTC.